The 21 T cell receptor beta chains below all came from one sample that was sequenced in a study of Tregs in tolerant kidney transplant recipients. Repertoires were generated with immunoSEQ multiplex PCR, while TCRdb's copy carries only in-frame clones and drops some. Here the sample table reports roughly 6,700 clones. Related graft donors supplied nonmyeloablative bone marrow transplants, and mixed chimerism was transient. The sequencing here drew on CD4+ T cells from blood (PBMCs), taken 6 months after the transplant. The receptors here all came from a human patient who received a combined kidney and bone marrow transplant. Part of the T cells may come from the graft donor.

Comments on this clone: The missing CDR3 end, 3 residues past where the read stops, is filled in from the germline J gene. The chain links TRBV28 to TRBJ1-1, with 9 bases aligning to TRBD1. Losses at the gene ends were 2 bases for V and 5 bases for J; bases not matched to a gene: 6. The CDR3 covers 15 residues. CDR1 is MDHEN, CDR2 SYDVKM, per germline. CDR3 DNA (partial): TGTGCCAGCAGTTTACCGACAGGGGGGAGGACTGAA. Translation gives CASSLPTGGRTE. The full CDR3 protein reads CASSLPTGGRTEAFF.

Remarks on this clone: The DNA ends 3 residues before the CDR3 does, and the rest of the CDR3 is filled in from the germline J gene. The rearrangement joins TRBV28 to TRBJ1-1; the D gene is possibly TRBD1 (6 bases). The CDR3 extends over 14 amino acids. Germline V CDR1 and CDR2: MDHEN, SYDVKM. V was cut by 4 bases and J by 0 bases, with 9 bases left in between. The CDR3 spells CASSSDSLNTEAFF. The CDR3 bases that were read are TGTGCCAGCAGTTCGGACAGCTTGAACACTGAA.

In the case of this clone: The read falls 3 residues short of the CDR3 end, and the missing part is taken from the germline J gene. This chain connects TRBV15 to TRBJ2-7; possible D gene TRBD1, 5 bases. The CDR3 runs to 14 residues. The ends were cut back, 3 bases at V and 0 bases at J, with 9 bases in the middle. Germline loops: CDR1 LNHNV, CDR2 YYDKDF (reference sequence). The DNA read from the CDR3 is TGTGCCACCAGCAGGGACACGTCCTCCTACGAG. It translates to CATSRDTSSYE. The whole CDR3 protein is CATSRDTSSYEQYF.

Worth noting for this clone: Sequencing ends 3 residues short of the CDR3 end; the germline J gene provides the rest. The chain combines TRBV19 with TRBJ2-7; TRBD1 agrees at 7 bases. This CDR3 is built from 14 residues. From germline, CDR1 is LNHDA and CDR2 SQIVND (reference sequence). Unmatched junction bases numbered 5, after V lost 5 bases and J lost 1 base. CDR3 DNA (partial): TGTGCCAGTAGTGCACACAGGGGATCCTACGAG. This codes for CASSAHRGSYE. The full CDR3 protein is CASSAHRGSYEQYF.

Concerning this clone: The missing CDR3 end, 3 residues past where the read stops, is filled in from the germline J gene. The chain employs TRBV11-1 and TRBJ2-1; D unresolved. The V end lost 1 base, the J end lost 8 bases, and 15 bases lay between the germline ends. Germline V gene sequence: CDR1 SGHAT, CDR2 FQDESV (reference sequence). CDR3 size: 15 residues. CDR3 region: CASSLVAAPQYEQFF. The sequenced part of the CDR3 DNA is TGTGCCAGCAGCTTAGTCGCTGCACCCCAGTATGAG.

Worth noting for this clone: The read falls 3 residues short of the CDR3 end, and the missing part is taken from the germline J gene. The J gene is TRBJ2-2, the V gene TRBV2; D not resolved. In germline, CDR1 is SNHLY, CDR2 FYNNEI. Trimming took 4 bases from V and 1 from J, leaving 7 bases between them. The CDR3 sequence is 14 residues long. CDR3 bases read: TGTGCCAGCAGTGGGTCCGGGAACACCGGGGAG. Translation: CASSGSGNTGE. The full CDR3 is CASSGSGNTGELFF.

Details on this clone: The DNA ends 3 residues before the CDR3 does, and the rest of the CDR3 is filled in from the germline J gene. The chain carries TRBV19 and TRBJ2-1; unclear D gene. From germline, CDR1 is LNHDA and CDR2 SQIVND (reference sequence). This CDR3 has 16 amino acids. The V gene lost 3 bases and the J gene lost 3 bases, with 15 bases spanning the gap. The sequenced part of the CDR3 DNA is TGTGCCAGTAGTATCCTTCGTGGCGGTGGCTACAATGAG. The encoded protein is CASSILRGGGYNE. The complete CDR3 reads CASSILRGGGYNEQFF.

As concerns this clone: The read ends 3 residues early relative to the CDR3; the germline J gene fills the gap. This chain connects TRBV19 to TRBJ2-7; 11 nucleotides align to TRBD2. CDR1 LNHDA and CDR2 SQIVND come from the germline V gene (reference sequence). V was clipped by 3 bases and J by 4 bases; unmatched bases: 5. The CDR3 covers 15 residues. CDR3 DNA (partial): TGTGCCAGTAGTATGCTAGCGGGAGGCAGGTACGAG. Protein sequence: CASSMLAGGRYE. The complete CDR3 reads CASSMLAGGRYEQYF.

This clone is labeled medium-sized based on frequency. The read is 3 residues too short to cover the CDR3 end, so that end is filled in from the germline J gene. This chain links TRBV5-1 with TRBJ2-3; TRBD2 is a possible D gene (6 bases). V was cut by 4 bases and J by 5 bases, with 14 bases left in between. Germline V CDR1 and CDR2: SGHRS, YFSETQ. There are 14 residues in the CDR3. CDR3 sequence reads: CASSAFLGGDTQYF. Incomplete CDR3 DNA: TGCGCCAGCAGCGCCTTCTTGGGGGGAGATACG.

By frequency, this clone is medium-sized (0.01 to 0.1%). The read comes to an end 3 residues before the CDR3 does, leaving the germline J gene to fill in the end. The same CDR3 arises from other DNA sequences in this sample as well. This chain connects TRBV20-1 to TRBJ2-1, with D perhaps matching TRBD1 (5 bases). V lost 3 bases and J 0 bases, leaving 9 bases between the germline ends. Germline V gives CDR1 DFQATT, CDR2 SNEGSKA (reference sequence). CDR3 size: 14 residues. The DNA read from the CDR3 is TGCAGTGCTAGTAGGGGTAGCTCCTACAATGAG. This gives the protein CSASRGSSYNE. The complete CDR3 protein is CSASRGSSYNEQFF.

On this clone itself: Sequencing ends 3 residues short of the CDR3 end; the germline J gene provides the rest. The chain carries TRBV20-1 and TRBJ1-4; D possibly corresponds to TRBD1 (5 bases). The V end was cut by 5 bases, the J end by 3 bases, with 10 bases between. CDR3 length: 13 amino acids. From germline, CDR1 is DFQATT and CDR2 SNEGSKA (reference sequence). CDR3 bases read: TGCAGTGCTTTGGGGGGACCTAATGAAAAA. Protein product: CSALGGPNEK. The full CDR3 is CSALGGPNEKLFF.

Details on this clone: The read ends 3 residues early relative to the CDR3; the germline J gene fills the gap. The rearrangement joins TRBV29-1 to TRBJ1-2; 10 bases fit TRBD1. With V trimmed by 4 bases and J by 6 bases, 5 bases remained unmatched. This CDR3 spans 13 amino acids. Per germline, CDR1 SQVTM and CDR2 ANQGSEA. The CDR3 here is CSVVGTGENGYTF. CDR3 DNA (partial): TGCAGCGTTGTCGGGACAGGGGAAAATGGC. Combining the CDR3 with reference TRBV29-1 and TRBJ1-2 gives the whole variable domain SAVISQKPSRDICQRGTSLTIQCQVDSQVTMMFWYRQQPGQSLTLIATANQGSEATYESGFVIDKFPISRPNLTFSTLTVSNMSPEDSSIYLCSVVGTGENGYTFGSGTRLTVV.

Comments on this clone: From the germline J gene comes the end of the CDR3, since the read stops 3 residues before it. This chain connects TRBV19 to TRBJ2-3; 9 bases are a match to TRBD1. The CDR3 extends over 13 amino acids. Trimming at V came to 4 bases and at J to 7 bases, leaving 3 bases not matched to a gene. CDR1 and CDR2 (germline): LNHDA, SQIVND (reference sequence). CDR3 DNA (partial): TGTGCCAGTAGTAGGGACAGGGCTAATACG. Its translation: CASSRDRANT. In full, the CDR3 is CASSRDRANTQYF.

CDR3 DNA (partial): TGTGCCAGCAGCGCCGGGACAGGGAGCACAGATACG. Residues: CASSAGTGSTDT. The entire CDR3 reads CASSAGTGSTDTQYF. The J gene is TRBJ2-3, the V gene TRBV6-4; 9 positions agree with TRBD1. The read finishes 3 residues shy of the CDR3 end, and the germline J gene is used to complete it. The CDR3 spans 15 residues. With V trimmed by 6 bases and J by 0 bases, 4 bases remained unmatched. Germline V lookup: CDR1 MRHNA, CDR2 SNTAGT.

With regard to this clone: The sequenced fragment ends 3 residues before the CDR3 boundary, so the rest is inferred from the germline J gene. The chain recombines TRBV18 with TRBJ2-3, with D possibly being TRBD1 (5 bases). Trimming removed 5 bases at V and 0 bases at J, with 9 bases between. CDR1 and CDR2 (germline): KGHSH, LQKENI. The CDR3 length is 14 residues. Here the CDR3 reads CASSTTASTDTQYF. Partial CDR3 DNA: TGTGCCAGCTCAACGACAGCGAGCACAGATACG.

With respect to this clone: Read data end 3 residues before the CDR3 end; the end is taken from the germline J gene. J is TRBJ2-1 and V is TRBV7-6; 10 nucleotides line up with TRBD2. The CDR3 extends over 18 amino acids. CDR1 and CDR2 (germline): SGHVS, FNYEAQ. Trimming removed 0 bases from V and 3 bases from J; junction bases left unmatched: 8. The CDR3 here is CASSLALGGLAVYNEQFF. The sequenced CDR3 bases are TGTGCCAGCAGCTTAGCTCTCGGTGGACTAGCGGTCTACAATGAG.

Concerning this clone itself: The read terminates 3 residues ahead of where the CDR3 ends, so the germline J gene completes it. The V call is TRBV14, the J call TRBJ1-1; 9 positions match TRBD1. CDR1 and CDR2 (germline): SGHDN, FVKESK. The CDR3 is made up of 16 amino acids. CDR3 loop: CASSQARGTGRFRAFF. CDR3 bases read: TGTGCCAGCAGCCAAGCCCGAGGGACAGGGCGGTTTCGA.

Concerning this clone itself: The DNA ends 3 residues before the CDR3 does, and the rest of the CDR3 is filled in from the germline J gene. The gene calls are TRBV28 and TRBJ1-4, with unresolved D. The CDR3 spans 13 residues. Germline CDR1 is MDHEN and CDR2 is SYDVKM. V lost 7 bases and J lost 0, with 6 bases in between. CDR3 sequence: CASNEATNEKLFF. The part of the CDR3 DNA that was read is TGTGCCAGCAACGAGGCAACTAATGAAAAA.

On this clone: With the read ending 3 residues before the CDR3 end, the germline J gene is used to fill in that end. The chain is built from TRBV7-9 and TRBJ2-2; the match to TRBD2 covers 7 bases. Germline CDR1 and CDR2: SEHNR and FQNEAQ (reference sequence). The length of the CDR3 is 15 residues. The ends lost 4 bases at V and 0 bases at J; junction bases unmatched: 2. The CDR3 sequence: CASSWGLPNTGELFF. The CDR3 DNA, read in part, is TGTGCCAGCAGCTGGGGACTACCGAACACCGGGGAG.

On this clone: The read halts 3 residues ahead of the CDR3 end, with the missing end drawn from the germline J gene. The chain links TRBV27 to TRBJ2-1, with TRBD1 matching over 9 bases. This CDR3 is built from 13 residues. Germline V gene sequence: CDR1 MNHEY, CDR2 SMNVEV (reference sequence). With 6 bases clipped from V and 8 bases from J, the junction kept 5 bases outside the gene matches. The sequenced CDR3 bases are TGTGCCAGCAGCCTAGACAGGGGGGATGAG. Its translation is CASSLDRGDE. The whole CDR3 region reads CASSLDRGDEQFF.

Considering frequency, this clone is large. The sequence runs out 3 residues before the end of the CDR3; the remainder is reconstructed from the germline J gene. The rearrangement links TRBV4-1 to TRBJ1-2, with 7 bases that match TRBD1. Germline CDR1 reads MGHRA; CDR2 reads YSYEKL. Unmatched junction bases numbered 9, after V lost 1 base and J lost 4 bases. The CDR3 is made up of 16 amino acids. The CDR3 loop reads CASSQGDREYRYGYTF. Incomplete CDR3 DNA: TGCGCCAGCAGCCAAGGAGACAGGGAGTATCGCTATGGC.